The source of this TCR beta chain is a study of T cell changes during pregnancy in multiple sclerosis. TCRdb keeps only in-frame clones here, not all; method: immunoSEQ multiplex PCR. The repertoire consists of approximately 79,000 clones, with around 93% occurring once and the leading ten covering approximately 0.7%. This TCR was sampled from a female donor in good health, enrolled as a control in a pregnancy study. The sequencing used peripheral blood, collected in the second trimester of pregnancy.

The CDR3 is CASSSRGWGSYEQYF. As DNA, the CDR3 is TGTGCCAGCAGCTCCAGGGGATGGGGATCCTACGAGCAGTACTTC. The chain combines TRBV14 with TRBJ2-7; a weak D match, TRBD1 (6 bases). The CDR3 runs 15 residues. The germline V gene has CDR1 SGHDN and CDR2 FVKESK. Between the trimmed V and J ends, which lost 5 bases and 1 base, there was a span of 15 bases.